This paragraph covers one TCR beta chain sequence. Which antigen it targets is not known. No much larger clone is present one base from it, and per-base qualities are unavailable. The method behind the library was the immunoSEQ multiplex PCR assay. Per the original workflow: A statistical classification framework was developed to diagnose cytomegalovirus status using the catalog of TCR beta chain sequences. TCRdb stores this immuneACCESS table with in-frame sequences only. Part of the clones is absent; in the studies checked, under half of the shortfall reflects unresolved V genes, and no reason is known for the rest. That table supplies the V and J calls and clone size; D and trimming were determined from the DNA. The sample includes some 290,000 clones, with 88% observed a single time. Of the sample, roughly 0.96% is held by the ten largest clones. The donors belonged to the validation cohort of around 120 subjects, which was separate from the approximately 680-subject first cohort.

This entry is derived from a study of cytomegalovirus exposure and HLA in healthy donors (dated by TCRdb to the late 2010s). Study-wide context: The roughly 700 repertoires of the first cohort and the 95 to 150 validation repertoires were produced on the same platform, according to a later analysis. The aim of the study was to test whether cataloging public T cell receptors could identify signatures of past pathogen exposure. A separate validation cohort of about 110 different subjects was used in addition to the roughly 620-subject first cohort. To predict cytomegalovirus infection status, the study brought together high-throughput TCR immunosequencing, statistical association of individual TCRs with disease status, and machine learning. Overall results and qualifications from the work: According to the authors, the approach could potentially be generalized to other disease states and immunological phenotypes. A later analysis lacked HLA typing for the validation cohort, so it scored co-occurrence in that cohort across all 120 repertoires. Of the cluster scores, approximately 95% were above 0 in a later analysis, which found that TCRs clustered in the first cohort also tended to co-occur in the approximately 110 validation repertoires. While some public TCRs were present in many individuals, most TCR sequences turned up only very rarely across donors. The study listed 164 TCR beta chains as associated with cytomegalovirus. A few of the identified cytomegalovirus-associated TCR beta chains were confirmed in vitro to be specific for cytomegalovirus antigens. The classifier was reported to diagnose cytomegalovirus status with high specificity and sensitivity in both the original and validation cohorts.

This clonotype originated in a man aged 25-40 years in good health and CMV-seronegative. Input material: PBMCs.

The CDR3 protein is CASSLGDSAYEQYF. Here is the DNA: TGTGCCAGCAGCTTAGGGGACTCGGCCTACGAGCAGTACTTC. The sequence links TRBV13 to TRBJ2-7; D gene: possibly TRBD2, on 5 matching bases. In the germline V gene (reference sequence), CDR1 corresponds to PRHDT and CDR2 to FYEKMQ. The CDR3 runs 14 residues from the cysteine to the phenylalanine. Kept here is only the CDR3 DNA, which spans 42 bases and is read in frame from base 1. V gives up 0 bases and J gives up 2 bases, and the segment between their germline ends measures 8 bases.